The present TCR beta chain was sequenced within a study of blood T cell repertoires in COVID-19. Trimming shortened V by 0 bases and J by 6 bases, and 8 bases separated the two germline ends. The CDR3 totals 13 residues. Some clones are missing from TCRdb's copy, which holds only in-frame ones; the method was immunoSEQ multiplex PCR. This table has 150,000 to 200,000 clones, about 88% appearing once. The sample was peripheral blood. The V and J genes are TRBV12-3 or TRBV12-4 and TRBJ1-1; D may be TRBD1 (5 bases). The clonotype comes from a man aged 40-49 years with active or convalescent COVID-19. CDR3 in DNA: TGTGCCAGCAGTTTAGCAGGGGTTCCTGAAGCTTTCTTT. This translates into CASSLAGVPEAFF.